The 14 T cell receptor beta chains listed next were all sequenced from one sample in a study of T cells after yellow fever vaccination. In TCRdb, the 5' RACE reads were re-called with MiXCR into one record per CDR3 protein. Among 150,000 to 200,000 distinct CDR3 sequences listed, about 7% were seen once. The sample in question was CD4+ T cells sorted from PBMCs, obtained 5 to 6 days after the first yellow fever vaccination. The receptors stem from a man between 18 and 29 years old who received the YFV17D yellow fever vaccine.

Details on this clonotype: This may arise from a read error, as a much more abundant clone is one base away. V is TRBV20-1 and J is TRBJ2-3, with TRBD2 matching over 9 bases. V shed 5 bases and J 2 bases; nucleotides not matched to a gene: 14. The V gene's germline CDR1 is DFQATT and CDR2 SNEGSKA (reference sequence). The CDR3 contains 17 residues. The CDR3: CSAPSLGERGATDTQYF. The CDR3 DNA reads TGCAGTGCTCCGAGCTTGGGGGAGCGGGGGGCCACAGATACGCAGTATTTT.

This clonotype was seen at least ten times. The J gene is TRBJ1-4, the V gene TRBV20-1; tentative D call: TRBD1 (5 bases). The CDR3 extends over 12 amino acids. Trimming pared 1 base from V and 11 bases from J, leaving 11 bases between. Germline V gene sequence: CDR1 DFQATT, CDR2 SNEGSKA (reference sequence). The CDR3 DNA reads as TGCAGTGCTAGAGTAAGAGACAGCAAACTGTTTTTT. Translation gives CSARVRDSKLFF.

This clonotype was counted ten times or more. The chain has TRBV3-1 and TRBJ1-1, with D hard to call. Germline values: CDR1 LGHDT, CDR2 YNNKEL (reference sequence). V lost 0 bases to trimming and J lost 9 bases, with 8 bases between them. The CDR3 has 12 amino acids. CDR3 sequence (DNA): TGTGCCAGCAGCCAAGAAGCAGACCAAGCTTTCTTT. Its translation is CASSQEADQAFF.

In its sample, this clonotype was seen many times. CDR3: CATSRDRGQETQYF. CDR3 in DNA: TGTGCCACCAGCAGGGACAGGGGGCAAGAGACCCAGTACTTC. The V call is TRBV15, the J call TRBJ2-5; 10 bases are shared with TRBD1. The V gene's germline CDR1 is LNHNV and CDR2 YYDKDF (reference sequence). The CDR3 runs 14 residues. Trimming at V came to 3 bases and at J to 2 bases, leaving 0 bases not matched to a gene.

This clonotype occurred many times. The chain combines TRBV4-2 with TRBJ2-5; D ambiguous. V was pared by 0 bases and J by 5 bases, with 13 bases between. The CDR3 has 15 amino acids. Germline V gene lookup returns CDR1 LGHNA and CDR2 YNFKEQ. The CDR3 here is CASSQEARLRETQYF. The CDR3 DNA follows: TGTGCCAGCAGCCAAGAGGCCCGCTTAAGGGAGACCCAGTACTTC.

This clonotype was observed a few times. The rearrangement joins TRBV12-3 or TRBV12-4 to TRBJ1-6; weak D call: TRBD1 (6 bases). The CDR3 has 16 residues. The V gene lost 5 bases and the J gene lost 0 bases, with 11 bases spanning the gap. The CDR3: CASSPDRSSYNSPLHF. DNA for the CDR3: TGTGCCAGCAGTCCGGACAGAAGCTCCTATAATTCACCCCTCCACTTT.

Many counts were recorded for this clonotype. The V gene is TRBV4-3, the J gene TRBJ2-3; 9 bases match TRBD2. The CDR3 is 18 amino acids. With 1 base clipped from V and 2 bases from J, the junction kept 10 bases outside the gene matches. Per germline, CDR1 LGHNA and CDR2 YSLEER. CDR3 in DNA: TGCGCCAGCAGCCAAGGCCGGTTGGCGGGGGGGCCCACAGATACGCAGTATTTT. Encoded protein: CASSQGRLAGGPTDTQYF.

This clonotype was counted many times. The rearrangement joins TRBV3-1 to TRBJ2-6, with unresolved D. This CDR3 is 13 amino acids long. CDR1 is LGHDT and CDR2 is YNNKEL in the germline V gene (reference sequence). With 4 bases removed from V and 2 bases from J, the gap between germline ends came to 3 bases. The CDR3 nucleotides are TGTGCCAGCAGCCGGACTGGGGCCAACGTCCTGACTTTC. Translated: CASSRTGANVLTF.

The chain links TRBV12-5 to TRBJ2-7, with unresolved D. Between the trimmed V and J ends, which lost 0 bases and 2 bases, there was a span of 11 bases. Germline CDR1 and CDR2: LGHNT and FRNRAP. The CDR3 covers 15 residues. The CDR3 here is CASGLVAGRTYEQYF. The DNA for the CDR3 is TGTGCTAGTGGTTTGGTGGCAGGCAGAACCTACGAGCAGTACTTC. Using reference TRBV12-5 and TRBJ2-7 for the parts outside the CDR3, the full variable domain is DARVTQTPRHKVTEMGQEVTMRCQPILGHNTVFWYRQTMMQGLELLAYFRNRAPLDDSGMPKDRFSAEMPDATLATLKIQPSEPRDSAVYFCASGLVAGRTYEQYFGPGTRLTVT.

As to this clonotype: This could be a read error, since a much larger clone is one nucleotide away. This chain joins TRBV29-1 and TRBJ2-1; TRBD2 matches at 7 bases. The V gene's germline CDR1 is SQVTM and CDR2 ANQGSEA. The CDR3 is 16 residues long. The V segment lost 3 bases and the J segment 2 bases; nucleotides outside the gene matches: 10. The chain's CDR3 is CSVEGGTNLPYNEQFF. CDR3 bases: TGCAGCGTTGAGGGAGGGACCAATCTCCCCTACAATGAGCAGTTCTTC.

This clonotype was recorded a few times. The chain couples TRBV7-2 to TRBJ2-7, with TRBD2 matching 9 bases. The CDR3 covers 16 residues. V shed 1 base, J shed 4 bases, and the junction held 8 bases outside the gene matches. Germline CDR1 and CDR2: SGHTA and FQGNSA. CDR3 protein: CASSLEGGGAGYEQYF. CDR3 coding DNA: TGTGCCAGCAGCTTAGAGGGCGGGGGGGCTGGTTACGAGCAGTACTTC.

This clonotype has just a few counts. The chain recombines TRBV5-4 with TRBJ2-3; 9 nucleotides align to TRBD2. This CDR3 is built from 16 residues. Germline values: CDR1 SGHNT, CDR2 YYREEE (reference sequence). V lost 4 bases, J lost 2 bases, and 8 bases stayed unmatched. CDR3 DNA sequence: TGTGCCAGCAGCCAGGTGGCGGGGGGGATCACAGATACGCAGTATTTT. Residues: CASSQVAGGITDTQYF.

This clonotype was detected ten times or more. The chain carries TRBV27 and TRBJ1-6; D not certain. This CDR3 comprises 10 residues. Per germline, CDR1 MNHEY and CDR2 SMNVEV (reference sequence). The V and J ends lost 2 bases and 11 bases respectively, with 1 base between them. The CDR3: CASSLTPLHF. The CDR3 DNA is TGTGCCAGCAGTTTAACACCCCTCCACTTT.

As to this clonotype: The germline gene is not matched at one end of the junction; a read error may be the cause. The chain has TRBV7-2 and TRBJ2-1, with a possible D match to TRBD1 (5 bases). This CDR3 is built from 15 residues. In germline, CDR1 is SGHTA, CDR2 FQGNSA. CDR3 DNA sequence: TGTGCCAGCAGCTTACAGGGTTACGCGGTCAATGGGCAGTTCTTC. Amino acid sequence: CASSLQGYAVNGQFF.